Below, one T cell receptor (beta chain) is given with its context. These data belong to a study of blood T cell repertoires in COVID-19. Study summary: Acute and convalescent COVID-19 specimens originated in the United States, Italy and Spain. T cells, B-cell-depleted T cells, or PBMCs supplied cDNA or gDNA.

Individuals drawn from some 25 US areas were roughly 18 to 95 years old. The CDR3 covers 16 residues. The junction had 5 bases not matched to a gene; V was cut back by 3 bases and J by 0 bases. Per germline, CDR1 SNHLY and CDR2 FYNNEI. Methods used by the authors: By means of reference gene primer amplification, nucleated cell counts were estimated. TCRdb's copy holds only in-frame clones and misses some; the assay was immunoSEQ multiplex PCR. That table is the source of V, J and clone size, and D and trimming were worked out from the DNA. The data contain more than 150,000 clones, around 80% of them singletons.

The sequencing input was PBMCs or T cells enriched from blood (not recorded which). This chain uses TRBV2 with TRBJ1-2; 9 nucleotides line up with TRBD1. This receptor was taken from a man between 60 and 75 years old who had been exposed to COVID-19. The CDR3 DNA sequence: TGTGCCAGCAGTGAGCTGGGACAGGGAGCTAACTATGGCTACACCTTC. Translation: CASSELGQGANYGYTF.